One sample yielded the 16 T cell receptor beta chains listed below, sequenced in a study of blood T cell repertoires in COVID-19. This table comes from immunoSEQ multiplex PCR, and its TCRdb copy is limited to in-frame clones, with some not included. The repertoire holds some 78,000 clones, with about 85% as singletons. Material for sequencing was peripheral blood. The receptors were gathered from a man between 60 and 70 years old with active or convalescent COVID-19.

The chain joins TRBV3-1 (or the pseudogene TRBV3-2) to TRBJ2-7; D is undetermined. This CDR3 spans 14 amino acids. Deletions cut 1 base from V and 2 bases from J, with 9 bases between. Germline loops: CDR1 LGHDT, CDR2 YNNKEL (reference sequence). Written as DNA, the CDR3 is TGTGCCAGCAGCCAAGGGCTCCGGGCCTACGAGCAGTACTTC. It encodes CASSQGLRAYEQYF.

The chain joins TRBV19 to TRBJ1-3, with a possible D match to TRBD1 (5 bases). This CDR3 is 16 amino acids long. Trimming took off 1 base at V and 1 base at J, with 11 bases between the two ends. CDR1 is LNHDA and CDR2 is SQIVND in the germline V gene (reference sequence). CDR3 region: CASSIGGPGSGNTIYF. CDR3 DNA: TGTGCCAGTAGTATAGGTGGCCCAGGGTCTGGAAACACCATATATTTT.

The chain combines TRBV11-2 with TRBJ2-5, with 16 positions matching TRBD2. CDR3 length equals 18 residues. Germline CDR1 reads SGHAT; CDR2 reads FQNNGV. V gave up 5 bases and J gave up 1 base; unmatched junction bases: 7. CDR3 loop: CASSPGTSGGAGQETQYF. In nucleotides, the CDR3 is TGTGCCAGCAGCCCGGGGACTAGCGGGGGGGCCGGCCAAGAGACCCAGTACTTC.

The gene calls are TRBV29-1 and TRBJ2-6, with 7 bases lining up with TRBD1. Germline V gives CDR1 SQVTM, CDR2 ANQGSEA. This CDR3 has 14 amino acids. Trimming removed 7 bases from V and 4 bases from J; junction bases left unmatched: 7. CDR3 amino acids: CSAGTAQGANVLTF. CDR3 DNA sequence: TGCAGCGCAGGGACAGCTCAAGGGGCCAACGTCCTGACTTTC.

V usage is TRBV14 and J usage is TRBJ1-6; 10 positions agree with TRBD1. Germline V gives CDR1 SGHDN, CDR2 FVKESK. CDR3 length: 19 residues. Trimming removed 0 bases from V and 3 bases from J; junction bases left unmatched: 8. CDR3 sequence: CASSQDRTGGNLYNSPLHF. CDR3 in DNA: TGTGCCAGCAGCCAAGACCGGACAGGGGGAAACCTCTATAATTCACCCCTCCACTTT.

This rearrangement joins TRBV3-1 (or the pseudogene TRBV3-2) to TRBJ2-5; possibly TRBD1 for D (5 bases). Trimming removed 2 bases at V and 5 bases at J, with 15 bases between. CDR1 and CDR2 from the germline V gene are LGHDT and YNNKEL (reference sequence). This CDR3 region has 15 residues. In nucleotides, the CDR3 is TGTGCCAGCAGCCAATTTGCAGGGTCGGGTGAGACCCAGTACTTC. This encodes CASSQFAGSGETQYF.

The gene calls are TRBV19 and TRBJ1-4; TRBD1 matches at 8 bases. Unmatched junction bases numbered 8, after V lost 6 bases and J lost 8 bases. Germline CDR1 LNHDA, CDR2 SQIVND (reference sequence). The CDR3 is 14 residues long. CDR3 in DNA: TGTGCCAGTAGACCCTGGGACAGGTTGGAAAAACTGTTTTTT. Translation: CASRPWDRLEKLFF.

This chain links TRBV30 with TRBJ2-3, with 12 bases lining up with TRBD2. The CDR3 is made up of 19 amino acids. CDR1 is GTSNPN and CDR2 is SVGIG in the germline V gene (reference sequence). V gave up 1 base and J gave up 4 bases; unmatched junction bases: 15. CDR3 amino acids: CAWSARGLAGPTGADTQYF. CDR3 DNA: TGTGCCTGGAGTGCCCGGGGACTAGCGGGCCCCACGGGGGCAGATACGCAGTATTTT.

The rearrangement links TRBV7-9 to TRBJ1-2; 7 nucleotides line up with TRBD1. Germline V gives CDR1 SEHNR, CDR2 FQNEAQ (reference sequence). With V trimmed by 5 bases and J by 5 bases, 5 bases remained unmatched. The CDR3 has 13 amino acids. The CDR3 region has the DNA TGTGCCAGCAGCCGACAGGGAGAGTATGGCTACACCTTC. Its protein product is CASSRQGEYGYTF.

The CDR3 spells CASSLSAGRTQYF. Written as DNA, the CDR3 is TGTGCCAGCAGTTTAAGCGCCGGGAGGACCCAGTACTTC. The chain carries TRBV27 and TRBJ2-5, with D perhaps TRBD2 (6 bases). This CDR3 spans 13 amino acids. Germline values: CDR1 MNHEY, CDR2 SMNVEV (reference sequence). V was shortened by 2 bases and J by 7 bases, with 11 bases between the two germline ends.

V and J are TRBV7-2 and TRBJ1-2; TRBD1 might be the D (6 bases). Trimming pared 8 bases from V and 0 bases from J, leaving 19 bases between. This CDR3 has 16 residues. Germline V lookup: CDR1 SGHTA, CDR2 FQGNSA. The CDR3 DNA is TGTGCCAGCGCCGGGAGGGGTCCAGGGGCTAACTATGGCTACACCTTC. Its translation: CASAGRGPGANYGYTF. Complete variable domain (other parts from reference TRBV7-2 and TRBJ1-2): GAGVSQSPSNKVTEKGKDVELRCDPISGHTALYWYRQSLGQGLEFLIYFQGNSAPDKSGLPSDRFSAERTGGSVSTLTIQRTQQEDSAVYLCASAGRGPGANYGYTFGSGTRLTVV.

This clone was observed once. The chain employs TRBV6-5 and TRBJ1-6; D might be TRBD1 (5 bases). The CDR3 extends over 14 amino acids. V dropped 6 bases and J dropped 3 bases, with 9 bases sitting between them. Germline CDR1 reads MNHEY; CDR2 reads SVGAGI. For the CDR3, the DNA is TGTGCCAGCAGCAGGGATTTCTATAATTCACCCCTCCACTTT. Protein sequence: CASSRDFYNSPLHF.

The rearrangement uses TRBV7-8 and TRBJ2-2; 11 nucleotides align to TRBD2. V dropped 3 bases and J dropped 5; count of bases not matched to a gene: 8. Germline CDR1 SGHVS, CDR2 FQNEAQ. CDR3 length: 17 amino acids. The CDR3 loop reads CASSFRTSGGVTGELFF. CDR3 DNA sequence: TGTGCCAGCAGCTTCCGTACTAGCGGGGGAGTTACCGGGGAGCTGTTTTTT.

This clone was seen a handful of times. V usage is TRBV5-6 and J usage is TRBJ1-2; D gene uncertain. The CDR3 consists of 13 residues. Per germline, CDR1 SGHDT and CDR2 YYEEEE. V was cut by 4 bases and J by 5 bases, with 12 bases left in between. The DNA of the CDR3 is TGTGCCAGCAGCGGAGGGAGGTGGTATGGCTACACCTTC. Its translation: CASSGGRWYGYTF.

The count of this clone is one. The rearrangement links TRBV25-1 to TRBJ1-6; TRBD1 matches 7 bases. J gave up 7 bases and V 2 bases, and 11 bases lay outside the gene matches. CDR1 and CDR2 from the germline V gene are MGHDK and SYGVNS. The CDR3 contains 17 residues. For the CDR3, the DNA is TGTGCCAGCAGTGAAGTTGGGACAGCTCATGGGAATTCACCCCTCCACTTT. This sequence encodes CASSEVGTAHGNSPLHF.

The CDR3 bases are TGTGCCAGCAGCCCGGGCAGGGGAACCTCCTACGAGCAGTACTTC. Its translation is CASSPGRGTSYEQYF. The chain employs TRBV11-3 and TRBJ2-7; perhaps TRBD1 as D (6 bases). Trimming stripped 5 bases from V and 0 bases from J, with 14 bases between. There are 15 residues in the CDR3. The germline gives CDR1 SGHNT, CDR2 YENEEA.